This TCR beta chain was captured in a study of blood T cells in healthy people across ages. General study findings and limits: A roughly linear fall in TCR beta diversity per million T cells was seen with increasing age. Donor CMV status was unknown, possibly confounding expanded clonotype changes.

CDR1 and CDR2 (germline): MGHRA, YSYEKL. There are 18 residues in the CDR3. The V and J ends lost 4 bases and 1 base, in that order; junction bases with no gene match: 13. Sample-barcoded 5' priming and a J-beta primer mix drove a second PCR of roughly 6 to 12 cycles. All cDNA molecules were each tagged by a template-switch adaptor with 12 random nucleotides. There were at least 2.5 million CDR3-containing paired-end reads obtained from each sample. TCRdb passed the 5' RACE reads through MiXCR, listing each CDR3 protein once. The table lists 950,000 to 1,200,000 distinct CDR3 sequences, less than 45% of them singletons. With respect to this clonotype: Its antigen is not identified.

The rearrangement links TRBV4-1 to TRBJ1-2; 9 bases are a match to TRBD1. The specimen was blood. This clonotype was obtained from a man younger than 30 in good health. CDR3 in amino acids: CASSLLPGQGNNNYGYTF. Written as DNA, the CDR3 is TGCGCCAGCAGCCTCCTCCCGGGACAGGGCAATAATAACTATGGCTACACCTTC.